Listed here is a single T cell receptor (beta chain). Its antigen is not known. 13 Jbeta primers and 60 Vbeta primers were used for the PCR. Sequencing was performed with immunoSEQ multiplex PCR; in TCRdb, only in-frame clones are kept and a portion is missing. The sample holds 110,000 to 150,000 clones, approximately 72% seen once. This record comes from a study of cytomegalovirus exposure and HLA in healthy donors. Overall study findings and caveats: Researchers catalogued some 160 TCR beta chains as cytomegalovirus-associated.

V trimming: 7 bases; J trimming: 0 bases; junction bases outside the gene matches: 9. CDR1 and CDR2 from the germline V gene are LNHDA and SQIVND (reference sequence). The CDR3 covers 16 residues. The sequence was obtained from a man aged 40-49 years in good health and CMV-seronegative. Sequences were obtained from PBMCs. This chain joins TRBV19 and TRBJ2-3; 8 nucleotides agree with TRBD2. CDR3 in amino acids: CASTLRGGSSTDTQYF. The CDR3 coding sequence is TGTGCCAGTACTCTCCGGGGGGGCTCTAGCACAGATACGCAGTATTTT. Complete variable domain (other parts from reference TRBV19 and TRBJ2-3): DGGITQSPKYLFRKEGQNVTLSCEQNLNHDAMYWYRQDPGQGLRLIYYSQIVNDFQKGDIAEGYSVSREKKESFPLTVTSAQKNPTAFYLCASTLRGGSSTDTQYFGPGTRLTVL.